The rows below give T cell receptor beta chains drawn from one sample of a study of T cells in Graves' hyperthyroidism and ophthalmopathy. MiXCR was run by TCRdb on the multiplex PCR reads, yielding one entry per CDR3 protein. The sample lists fewer than 900,000 distinct CDR3 sequences; around 17% were seen once. Specimen: blood. The receptors come from a man in his late teens or twenties with Graves' hyperthyroidism. CDR3s include the opening cysteine and the closing phenylalanine or tryptophan. Fields, in order: J gene, clone size, D gene, V gene, CDR3 length, CDR3 protein, CDR3 DNA. A D gene is named only where the DNA matches it firmly. Clone size is shown for a subset of rows, as once, few, many or a class of expanded clone.

>TRBJ2-5|few|-|TRBV7-2|15
CASSSGTLRQETQYF
TGTGCCAGCAGCTCCGGGACGTTGCGCCAAGAGACCCAGTACTTC
>TRBJ1-1|many|-|TRBV2|12
CACRIMNTEAFF
TGTGCCTGCAGAATCATGAACACTGAAGCTTTCTTT
>TRBJ2-4|-|TRBD2|TRBV5-8|16
CASSLGLAGGKNIQYF
TGTGCCAGCAGCCTTGGGTTGGCGGGAGGCAAAAACATTCAGTACTTC
>TRBJ1-2|many|-|TRBV28|15
CASSYPATTNYGYTF
TGTGCCAGCAGTTACCCGGCCACAACTAACTATGGCTACACCTTC
>TRBJ2-7|few|TRBD2|TRBV9|15
CASSPSGAGVGEQYF
TGTGCCAGCAGCCCCTCCGGCGCGGGAGTGGGAGAGCAGTACTTC
>TRBJ2-2|-|TRBD2|TRBV7-3|18
CASSFLAGDTGSAGELFF
TGTGCCAGCAGTTTCCTAGCGGGGGACACGGGGAGCGCCGGGGAGCTGTTTTTT
>TRBJ2-7|-|TRBD2|TRBV13|14
CASSLGGRAREQYF
TGTGCCAGCAGCTTGGGCGGGAGGGCGCGAGAGCAGTACTTC
>TRBJ2-5|many|TRBD1|TRBV7-2|16
CASSLAMRDRGETQYF
TGTGCCAGCAGCTTAGCGATGAGGGACAGGGGAGAGACCCAGTACTTC
>TRBJ2-1|once|-|TRBV12-5|16
CASGSQQGGSYNEQFF
TGTGCTAGTGGTTCCCAACAGGGAGGCTCCTACAATGAGCAGTTCTTC
>TRBJ2-1|many|-|TRBV11-3|17
CASSLRPAPLIYNEQFF
TGTGCCAGCAGCTTAAGGCCTGCCCCCCTGATCTACAATGAGCAGTTCTTC
>TRBJ2-1|many|-|TRBV20-1|14
CSAVSQTAVREQFF
TGCAGTGCTGTATCCCAAACTGCCGTGCGTGAGCAGTTCTTC
>TRBJ2-1|-|TRBD2|TRBV19|14
CASSWAGVRNEQFF
TGTGCCAGTAGTTGGGCGGGAGTACGCAATGAGCAGTTCTTC
>TRBJ2-7|many|TRBD2|TRBV12-5|18
CASGWEVAGVGGPNEQYF
TGTGCTAGTGGTTGGGAGGTAGCGGGAGTCGGAGGGCCCAACGAGCAGTACTTC
>TRBJ2-7|many|-|TRBV7-9|14
CASSSQPGVGEQYF
TGTGCCAGCAGCTCTCAGCCCGGGGTGGGCGAGCAGTACTTC
>TRBJ2-7|-|TRBD1|TRBV2|14
CASRGTGDFHEQYF
TGTGCCAGTAGAGGGACAGGGGATTTCCACGAGCAGTACTTC
>TRBJ2-3|-|-|TRBV7-9|13
CASSSETGGTQYF
TGTGCCAGCAGCTCCGAGACAGGAGGGACGCAGTATTTT
>TRBJ2-1|many|TRBD2|TRBV7-8|14
CASNRLAGNNEQFF
TGTGCCAGCAACCGGCTAGCGGGGAACAATGAGCAGTTCTTC
>TRBJ2-3|few|TRBD2|TRBV10-1|14
CASSERLAGDTQYF
TGCGCCAGCAGTGAGAGGCTAGCGGGAGATACGCAGTATTTT
>TRBJ1-2|many|-|TRBV12-3/TRBV12-4|11
CASSFRGGYTF
TGTGCCAGCAGTTTTAGGGGAGGCTACACCTTC
>TRBJ2-1|-|-|TRBV18|13
CASSPPTDNEQFF
TGTGCCAGCTCACCACCCACGGACAATGAGCAGTTCTTC
>TRBJ2-5|many|TRBD1|TRBV2|13
CASTRGREETQYF
TGTGCCAGCACCAGGGGGAGAGAAGAGACCCAGTACTTC
>TRBJ2-3|few|-|TRBV30|14
CAWRGSGRPDTQYF
TGTGCCTGGAGGGGGAGCGGGCGTCCGGATACGCAGTATTTT
>TRBJ1-2|-|TRBD1|TRBV7-9|16
CASSLRGPTQSYGYTF
TGTGCCAGCAGCTTAAGGGGGCCGACACAATCTTATGGCTACACCTTC
>TRBJ1-1|few|-|TRBV7-9|15
CASIPTAGGDTGAFF
TGTGCCAGCATCCCTACCGCGGGGGGCGACACTGGAGCTTTCTTT